This passage covers 6 T cell receptor beta chains from one sample sequenced in a study of cytomegalovirus exposure and HLA in healthy donors. Primers for the PCR totalled 60 Vbeta and 13 Jbeta. Profiled with immunoSEQ multiplex PCR; TCRdb holds only in-frame clones, not every one. The profile covers around 200,000 clones, with approximately 82% appearing a single time and 0.58% taken by the ten largest. Sequencing used PBMCs. The receptors come from a woman between 40 and 50 years old in good health and CMV-seronegative.

This chain uses TRBV6-5 with TRBJ1-6; D is unresolved. The CDR3 is 13 residues long. Germline V gene data show CDR1 as MNHEY and CDR2 as SVGAGI. V was cut by 0 bases and J by 10 bases, with 7 bases left in between. CDR3 loop: CASSYSNISPLHF. DNA for the CDR3: TGTGCCAGCAGTTACTCGAACATATCACCCCTCCACTTT.

This chain connects TRBV5-1 to TRBJ2-5, with TRBD1 identical over 8 bases. CDR1 and CDR2 from the germline V gene are SGHRS and YFSETQ. The CDR3 is 14 residues long. J gave up 3 bases and V 4 bases, and 5 bases lay outside the gene matches. This CDR3 reads CASSLDRVKETQYF. For the CDR3, the DNA is TGCGCCAGCAGCCTGGACAGGGTAAAAGAGACCCAGTACTTC.

The V call is TRBV30, the J call TRBJ1-1, with TRBD1 matching over 7 bases. Germline trimming cut 3 bases from V and 4 bases from J; bases unmatched to any gene: 5. Per the germline V gene, CDR1 is GTSNPN and CDR2 is SVGIG (reference sequence). CDR3 length equals 13 residues. DNA for the CDR3: TGTGCCTGGAGCGTTGACAGGGTCACTGAAGCTTTCTTT. Its translation is CAWSVDRVTEAFF.

The V call is TRBV27, the J call TRBJ1-4; unclear D gene. Trimming removed 3 bases at V and 0 bases at J, with 8 bases between. The germline CDR1 and CDR2 sequences are MNHEY and SMNVEV (reference sequence). The CDR3 has 15 residues. CDR3 sequence (DNA): TGTGCCAGCAGTTTTACAGTGTCAACTAATGAAAAACTGTTTTTT. It yields the protein CASSFTVSTNEKLFF.

About this clone itself: A read error may account for a junction end that differs from germline. The chain recombines TRBV7-9 with TRBJ1-1; TRBD1 aligns across 7 bases. The CDR3 contains 14 residues. In germline, CDR1 is SEHNR, CDR2 FQNEAQ (reference sequence). The CDR3 coding sequence is TGTGCCAGCAGCCCGGGACAGCTGAACACTGAAGCTCTCTTT. This sequence encodes CASSPGQLNTEALF. Variable domain in full (rest from reference TRBV7-9 and TRBJ1-1): DTGVSQNPRHKITKRGQNVTFRCDPISEHNRLYWYRQTLGQGPEFLTYFQNEAQLEKSRLLSDRFSAERPKGSFSTLEIQRTEQGDSAMYLCASSPGQLNTEALFGQGTRLTVV.

The V call is TRBV7-6, the J call TRBJ2-2; a weak D match, TRBD1 (6 bases). The CDR3 sequence is 12 residues long. Germline V lookup: CDR1 SGHVS, CDR2 FNYEAQ. The ends were cut back, 11 bases at V and 3 bases at J, with 10 bases in the middle. CDR3: CAGRQDTGELFF. The CDR3 DNA follows: TGTGCCGGCCGACAGGACACCGGGGAGCTGTTTTTT.